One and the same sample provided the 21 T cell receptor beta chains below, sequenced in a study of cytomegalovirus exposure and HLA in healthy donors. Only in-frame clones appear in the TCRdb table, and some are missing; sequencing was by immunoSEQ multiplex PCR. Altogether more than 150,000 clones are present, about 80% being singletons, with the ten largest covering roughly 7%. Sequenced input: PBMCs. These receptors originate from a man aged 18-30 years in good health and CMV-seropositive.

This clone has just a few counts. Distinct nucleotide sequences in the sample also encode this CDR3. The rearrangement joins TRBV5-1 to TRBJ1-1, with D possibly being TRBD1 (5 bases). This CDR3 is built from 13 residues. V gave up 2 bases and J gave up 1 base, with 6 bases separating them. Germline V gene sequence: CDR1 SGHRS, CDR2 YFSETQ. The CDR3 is CASSFGQNTEAFF. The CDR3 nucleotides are TGCGCCAGCAGCTTCGGACAGAACACTGAAGCTTTCTTT.

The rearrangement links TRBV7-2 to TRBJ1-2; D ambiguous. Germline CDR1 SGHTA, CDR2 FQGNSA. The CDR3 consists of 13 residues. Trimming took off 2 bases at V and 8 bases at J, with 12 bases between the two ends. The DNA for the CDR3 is TGTGCCAGCAGCTTAAGAGGCGTTGGAGGCTACACCTTC. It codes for CASSLRGVGGYTF.

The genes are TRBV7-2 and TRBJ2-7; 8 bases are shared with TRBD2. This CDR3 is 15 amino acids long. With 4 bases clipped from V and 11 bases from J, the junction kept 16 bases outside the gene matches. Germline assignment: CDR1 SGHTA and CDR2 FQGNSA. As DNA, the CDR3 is TGTGCCAGCAGCTCCCCCGGGTCTAGCGGGTTAAGGGAGTACTTC. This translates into CASSSPGSSGLREYF.

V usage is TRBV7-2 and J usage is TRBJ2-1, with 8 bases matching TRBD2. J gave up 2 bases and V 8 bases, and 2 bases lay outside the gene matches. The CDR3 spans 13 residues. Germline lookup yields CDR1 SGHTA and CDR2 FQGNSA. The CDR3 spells CASEREPYNEQFF. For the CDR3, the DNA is TGTGCCAGCGAGCGGGAGCCCTACAATGAGCAGTTCTTC. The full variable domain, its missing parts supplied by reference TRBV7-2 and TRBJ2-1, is GAGVSQSPSNKVTEKGKDVELRCDPISGHTALYWYRQSLGQGLEFLIYFQGNSAPDKSGLPSDRFSAERTGGSVSTLTIQRTQQEDSAVYLCASEREPYNEQFFGPGTRLTVL.

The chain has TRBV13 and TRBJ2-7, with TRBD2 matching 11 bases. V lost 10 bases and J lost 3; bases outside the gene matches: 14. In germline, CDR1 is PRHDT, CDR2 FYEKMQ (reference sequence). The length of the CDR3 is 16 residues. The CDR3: CATHRTSGTSGYEQYF. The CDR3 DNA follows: TGTGCCACTCACCGGACCTCCGGGACTAGCGGCTACGAGCAGTACTTC.

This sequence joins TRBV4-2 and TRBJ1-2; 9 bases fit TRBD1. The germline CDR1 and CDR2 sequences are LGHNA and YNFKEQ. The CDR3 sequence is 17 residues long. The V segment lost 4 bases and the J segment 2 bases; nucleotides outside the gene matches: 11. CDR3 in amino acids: CASSPQAGQGLNYGYTF. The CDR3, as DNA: TGTGCCAGCAGCCCCCAGGCGGGACAGGGATTAAACTATGGCTACACCTTC.

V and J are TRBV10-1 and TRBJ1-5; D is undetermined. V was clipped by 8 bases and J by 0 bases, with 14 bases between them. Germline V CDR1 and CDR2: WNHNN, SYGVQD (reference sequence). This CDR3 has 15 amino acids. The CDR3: CASSDPEDSNQPQHF. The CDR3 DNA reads TGCGCCAGCTCGGATCCAGAGGATAGCAATCAGCCCCAGCATTTT.

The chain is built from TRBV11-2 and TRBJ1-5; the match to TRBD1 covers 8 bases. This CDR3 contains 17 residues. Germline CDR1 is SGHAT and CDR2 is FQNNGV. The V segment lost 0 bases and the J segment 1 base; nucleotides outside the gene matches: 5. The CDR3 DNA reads TGTGCCAGCAGCTTAGATCCTGGACAGGGAAGCAATCAGCCCCAGCATTTT. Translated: CASSLDPGQGSNQPQHF.

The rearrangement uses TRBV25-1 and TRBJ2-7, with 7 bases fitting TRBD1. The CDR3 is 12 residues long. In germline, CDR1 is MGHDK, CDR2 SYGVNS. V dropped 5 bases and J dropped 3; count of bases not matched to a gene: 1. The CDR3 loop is CASSTGDYEQYF. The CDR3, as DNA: TGTGCCAGCAGTACAGGGGACTACGAGCAGTACTTC.

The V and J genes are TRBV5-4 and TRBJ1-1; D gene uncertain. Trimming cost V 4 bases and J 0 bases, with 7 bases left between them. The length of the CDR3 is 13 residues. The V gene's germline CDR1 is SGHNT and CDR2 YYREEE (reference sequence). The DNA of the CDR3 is TGTGCCAGCAGCCCGGAGATGAACACTGAAGCTTTCTTT. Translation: CASSPEMNTEAFF. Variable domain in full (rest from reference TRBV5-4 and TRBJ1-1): ETGVTQSPTHLIKTRGQQVTLRCSSQSGHNTVSWYQQALGQGPQFIFQYYREEENGRGNFPPRFSGLQFPNYSSELNVNALELDDSALYLCASSPEMNTEAFFGQGTRLTVV.

The CDR3: CASSFSLARQETQYF. CDR3 nucleotide sequence: TGTGCCAGCAGTTTCTCGCTAGCGAGACAAGAGACCCAGTACTTC. The chain couples TRBV6-5 to TRBJ2-5; the D gene is possibly TRBD2 (6 bases). Germline V gene data show CDR1 as MNHEY and CDR2 as SVGAGI. Trimming cost V 4 bases and J 2 bases, with 14 bases left between them. This CDR3 spans 15 amino acids.

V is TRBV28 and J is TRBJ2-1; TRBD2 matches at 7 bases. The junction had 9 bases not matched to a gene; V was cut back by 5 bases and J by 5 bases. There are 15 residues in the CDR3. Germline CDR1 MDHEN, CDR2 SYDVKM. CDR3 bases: TGTGCCAGCAGTCCACGGACTAGTTTTAACAATGAGCAGTTCTTC. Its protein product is CASSPRTSFNNEQFF. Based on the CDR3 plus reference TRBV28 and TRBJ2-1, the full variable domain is DVKVTQSSRYLVKRTGEKVFLECVQDMDHENMFWYRQDPGLGLRLIYFSYDVKMKEKGDIPEGYSVSREKKERFSLILESASTNQTSMYLCASSPRTSFNNEQFFGPGTRLTVL.

CDR3 loop: CASRLTSGGTGNEQFF. The CDR3 nucleotides read TGCGCCAGCAGGTTGACTAGCGGGGGTACAGGGAATGAGCAGTTCTTC. The chain employs TRBV4-3 and TRBJ2-1; the match to TRBD2 covers 12 bases. Per the germline V gene, CDR1 is LGHNA and CDR2 is YSLEER. V gave up 6 bases and J gave up 7 bases; unmatched junction bases: 10. The CDR3 runs to 16 residues.

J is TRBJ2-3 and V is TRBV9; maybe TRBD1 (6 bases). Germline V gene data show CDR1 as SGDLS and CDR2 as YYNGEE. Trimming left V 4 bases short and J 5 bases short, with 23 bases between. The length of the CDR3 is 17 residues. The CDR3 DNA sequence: TGTGCCAGCAGCCCCCCATCGGGCAGGGGATGGAGAGATACGCAGTATTTT. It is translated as CASSPPSGRGWRDTQYF.

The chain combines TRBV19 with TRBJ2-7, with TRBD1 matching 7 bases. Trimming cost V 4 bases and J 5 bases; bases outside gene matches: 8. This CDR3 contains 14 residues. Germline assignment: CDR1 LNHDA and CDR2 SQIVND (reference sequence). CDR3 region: CASSTRTGPNEQYF. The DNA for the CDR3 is TGTGCCAGTAGTACCCGGACAGGTCCCAACGAGCAGTACTTC.

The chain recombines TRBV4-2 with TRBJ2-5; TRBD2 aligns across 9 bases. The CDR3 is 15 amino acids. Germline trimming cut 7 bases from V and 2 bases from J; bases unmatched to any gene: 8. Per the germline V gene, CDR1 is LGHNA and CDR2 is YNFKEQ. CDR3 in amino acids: CASTKLAGRQETQYF. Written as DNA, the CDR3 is TGTGCCAGCACCAAACTAGCGGGCCGGCAAGAGACCCAGTACTTC.

CDR3 residues: CASSSPEQRVNEQFF. The CDR3 DNA follows: TGTGCCAGCAGTTCCCCCGAACAGCGGGTCAATGAGCAGTTCTTC. The genes are TRBV27 and TRBJ2-1; a possible D gene is TRBD2 (6 bases). Germline V gives CDR1 MNHEY, CDR2 SMNVEV (reference sequence). Trimming stripped 4 bases from V and 6 bases from J, with 16 bases between. This CDR3 is 15 amino acids long.

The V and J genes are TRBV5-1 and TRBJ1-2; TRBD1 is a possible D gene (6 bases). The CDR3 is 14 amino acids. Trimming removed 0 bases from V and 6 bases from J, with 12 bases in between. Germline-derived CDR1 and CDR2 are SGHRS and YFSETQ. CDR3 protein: CASSLESGVHGYTF. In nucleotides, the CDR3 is TGCGCCAGCAGCTTGGAGTCAGGGGTCCATGGCTACACCTTC.

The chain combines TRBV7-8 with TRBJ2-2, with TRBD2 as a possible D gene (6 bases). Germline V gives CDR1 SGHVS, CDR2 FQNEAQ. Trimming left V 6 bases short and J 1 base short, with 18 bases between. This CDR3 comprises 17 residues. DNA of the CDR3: TGTGCCAGCAGAGGTCCCCTAGCGCGAGGGAACACCGGGGAGCTGTTTTTT. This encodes CASRGPLARGNTGELFF.

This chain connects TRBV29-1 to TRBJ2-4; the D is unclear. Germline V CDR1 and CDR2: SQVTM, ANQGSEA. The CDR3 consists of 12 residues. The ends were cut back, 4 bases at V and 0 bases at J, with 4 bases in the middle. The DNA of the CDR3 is TGCAGCGTTGGACTAGCCAAAAACATTCAGTACTTC. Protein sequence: CSVGLAKNIQYF.

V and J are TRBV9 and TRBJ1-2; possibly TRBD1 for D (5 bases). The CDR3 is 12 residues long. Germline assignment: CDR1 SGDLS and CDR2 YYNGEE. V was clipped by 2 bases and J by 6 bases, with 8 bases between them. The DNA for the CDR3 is TGTGCCAGCAGCGTGCCCAGGGATGGCTACACCTTC. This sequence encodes CASSVPRDGYTF.